What follows describes a single T cell receptor beta chain. Antigen specificity is unknown. The data originate from a study of cytomegalovirus exposure and HLA in healthy donors. The wider study: The 100 to 150 validation repertoires and the 666 first-cohort repertoires shared a platform, a later analysis reported. Whole-study findings and limits: CMV antigen specificity was confirmed in vitro for three CMV-associated chains. Altogether, some 170 TCR beta chains were recorded as cytomegalovirus-associated.

Here immunoSEQ multiplex PCR was the method, and the copy in TCRdb shows in-frame clones only, minus some. The profile covers roughly 140,000 clones, with approximately 91% appearing a single time and about 0.64% taken by the ten largest. Among the roughly 120 subjects of the validation cohort, separate from the approximately 660-subject first cohort, were the donors. The germline V gene has CDR1 LNHDA and CDR2 SQIVND (reference sequence). CDR3 length equals 16 residues. V was pared by 3 bases and J by 2 bases, with 5 bases of the junction left unmatched. The clonotype was recovered from a man aged 18 to 35 in good health and CMV-seronegative. J is TRBJ1-5 and V is TRBV19; 9 positions agree with TRBD1. The source material was PBMCs. The CDR3 loop is CASSIYRGPGNQPQHF. The DNA of the CDR3 is TGTGCCAGTAGTATTTACAGGGGGCCCGGCAATCAGCCCCAGCATTTT.